This TCR beta chain was obtained from a study of OX40 agonist ivuxolimab in advanced cancers. Study-level information: Antecedent anti-PD-1, anti-PD-L1 or anti-CTLA-4 therapy was permissible, with about 40% having received some.

This clone was seen once. Clones were sequenced by immunoSEQ multiplex PCR, and TCRdb holds only the in-frame ones, with some missing. Of around 70,000 clones listed, around 81% are singletons. Germline V gene sequence: CDR1 MDHEN, CDR2 SYDVKM. The CDR3 extends over 14 amino acids. V lost 4 bases and J lost 0, with 9 bases in between. The sequence was collected from an adult with an advanced solid tumor such as melanoma, head and neck, liver or kidney cancer. The material sequenced was CD4+ or CD8+ T cells sorted from blood, taken in a trial of the OX40 agonist ivuxolimab. V gene TRBV28 combines with J gene TRBJ1-2, with a tentative D call TRBD1 (5 bases). CDR3 nucleotide sequence: TGTGCCAGCAGTTGGGGGACGACTAACTATGGCTACACCTTC. Its protein product is CASSWGTTNYGYTF.